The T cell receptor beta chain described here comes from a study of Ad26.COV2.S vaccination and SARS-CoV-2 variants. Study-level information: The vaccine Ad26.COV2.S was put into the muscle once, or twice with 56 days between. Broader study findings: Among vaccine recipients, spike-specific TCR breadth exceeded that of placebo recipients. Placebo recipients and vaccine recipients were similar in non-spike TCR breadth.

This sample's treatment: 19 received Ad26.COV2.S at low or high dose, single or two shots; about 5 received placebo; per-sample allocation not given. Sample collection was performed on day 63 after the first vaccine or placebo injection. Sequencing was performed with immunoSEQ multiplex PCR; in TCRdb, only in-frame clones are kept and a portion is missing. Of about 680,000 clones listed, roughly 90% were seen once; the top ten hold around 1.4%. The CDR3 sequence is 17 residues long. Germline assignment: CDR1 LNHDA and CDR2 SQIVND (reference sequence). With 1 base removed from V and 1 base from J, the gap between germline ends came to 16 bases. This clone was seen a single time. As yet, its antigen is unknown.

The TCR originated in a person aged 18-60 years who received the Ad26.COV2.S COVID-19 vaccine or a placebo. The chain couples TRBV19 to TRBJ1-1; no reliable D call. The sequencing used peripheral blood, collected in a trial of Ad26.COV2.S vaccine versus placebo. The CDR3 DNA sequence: TGTGCCAGTAGTATAGGAGGTTCCCGGTGGGGGAACACTGAAGCTTTCTTT. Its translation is CASSIGGSRWGNTEAFF.